These T cell receptor beta chains were read from a single sample in a study of human versus mouse CDR3 diversity and MHC coevolution. TCRdb's table, derived via immunoSEQ multiplex PCR, lists solely in-frame clones and lacks some. The profile shows tens of thousands of clones, roughly 93% of them singletons. Sequencing was done on a sample of naive CD4+ T cells from blood. These receptors all come from a person between 25 and 70 years old in good health. Both conserved end residues are part of each CDR3. D genes are given only for firm matches. Only part of the rows carry a size: once, few, many, or a class if the clone is expanded.

-	-	TRBV11-3	TRBJ2-1	CASSIRQAPGNEQFF	TGTGCCAGCAGCATAAGACAGGCACCGGGCAATGAGCAGTTCTTC
-	-	TRBV7-2	TRBJ1-3	CASSLDPGAGGNTIYF	TGTGCCAGCAGCTTAGACCCAGGGGCGGGAGGGAACACCATATATTTT
-	-	TRBV18	TRBJ2-1	CASSITDYNEQFF	TGTGCCAGCTCAATAACAGACTACAATGAGCAGTTCTTC
-	-	TRBV4-3	TRBJ1-6	CASSQEAVAYNSPLHF	TGCGCCAGCAGCCAAGAGGCGGTGGCTTATAATTCACCCCTCCACTTT
-	TRBD2	TRBV29-1	TRBJ2-3	CSVEKLAGGTDTQYF	TGCAGCGTTGAAAAGCTAGCGGGGGGCACAGATACGCAGTATTTT
-	TRBD2	TRBV19	TRBJ2-3	CASSTPGLAGGADTQYF	TGTGCCAGTAGTACCCCGGGTCTAGCGGGGGGGGCAGATACGCAGTATTTT
once	-	TRBV9	TRBJ1-2	CASSRSENNYGYTF	TGTGCCAGCAGCAGGAGTGAAAATAACTATGGCTACACCTTC
-	-	TRBV27	TRBJ2-7	CASTYSLGSYEQYF	TGTGCCAGCACCTACAGTTTAGGCTCCTACGAGCAGTACTTC
-	-	TRBV28	TRBJ1-4	CASSAGGGSEKLFF	TGTGCCAGCAGTGCCGGGGGGGGGAGCGAAAAACTGTTTTTT
-	TRBD2	TRBV5-6	TRBJ2-3	CASSLGLAGSRDTQYF	TGTGCCAGCAGCTTGGGACTAGCGGGCTCCCGAGATACGCAGTATTTT
once	-	TRBV6-6	TRBJ1-1	CASSTMNTEAFF	TGTGCCAGCAGTACTATGAACACTGAAGCTTTCTTT
once	TRBD1	TRBV7-3	TRBJ2-4	CASSLTGGAGGQNIQYF	TGTGCCAGCAGCTTAACAGGGGGCGCAGGGGGACAAAACATTCAGTACTTC
-	-	TRBV15	TRBJ2-5	CATSSRGGRVLYEMEQYF	TGTGCCACCAGCAGCCGGGGAGGCAGGGTCCTTTATGAGATGGAGCAGTACTTC
-	-	TRBV19	TRBJ2-1	CASQGRGTKYNEQFF	TGTGCCAGCCAGGGAAGGGGGACCAAATACAATGAGCAGTTCTTC
-	TRBD1	TRBV15	TRBJ2-7	CATSRDGQVPYEQYF	TGTGCCACCAGCAGAGACGGACAGGTACCTTACGAGCAGTACTTC
-	-	TRBV7-2	TRBJ2-1	CASSLYTNNEQFF	TGTGCCAGCAGCTTATACACGAACAATGAGCAGTTCTTC
-	TRBD1	TRBV7-9	TRBJ1-1	CASSQDRGEAFF	TGTGCCAGCAGCCAGGACAGGGGTGAAGCTTTCTTT
once	-	TRBV30	TRBJ2-7	CAWRTVYEQYF	TGTGCCTGGAGGACAGTCTACGAGCAGTACTTC
-	-	TRBV28	TRBJ2-1	CASSAGGSYNEQFF	TGTGCCAGCAGTGCAGGAGGCTCCTACAATGAGCAGTTCTTC
-	TRBD1	TRBV10-3	TRBJ1-1	CAITGTGAMNTEAFF	TGTGCCATCACCGGGACAGGGGCAATGAACACTGAAGCTTTCTTT
-	-	TRBV7-3	TRBJ1-2	CASSLTSVRADQGGYTF	TGTGCCAGCAGCTTAACGTCTGTCAGGGCCGACCAGGGAGGCTACACCTTC
-	TRBD1	TRBV7-2	TRBJ2-3	CASSPGGQGFTDTQYF	TGTGCCAGCAGCCCAGGGGGACAGGGGTTCACAGATACGCAGTATTTT
-	TRBD1	TRBV5-1	TRBJ2-2	CASSRTGETGELFF	TGCGCCAGCAGCAGGACAGGGGAGACCGGGGAGCTGTTTTTT
-	-	TRBV14	TRBJ2-7	CASSRQDISYEQYF	TGTGCCAGCAGCCGGCAGGATATCTCCTACGAGCAGTACTTC
-	TRBD2	TRBV19	TRBJ2-5	CASSALAGGKGYQETQYF	TGTGCCAGTAGTGCTCTAGCGGGGGGCAAGGGGTACCAAGAGACCCAGTACTTC
-	TRBD2	TRBV5-1	TRBJ2-3	CASSLPGTSGGDTQYF	TGCGCCAGCAGCTTACCCGGGACTAGCGGGGGGGATACGCAGTATTTT